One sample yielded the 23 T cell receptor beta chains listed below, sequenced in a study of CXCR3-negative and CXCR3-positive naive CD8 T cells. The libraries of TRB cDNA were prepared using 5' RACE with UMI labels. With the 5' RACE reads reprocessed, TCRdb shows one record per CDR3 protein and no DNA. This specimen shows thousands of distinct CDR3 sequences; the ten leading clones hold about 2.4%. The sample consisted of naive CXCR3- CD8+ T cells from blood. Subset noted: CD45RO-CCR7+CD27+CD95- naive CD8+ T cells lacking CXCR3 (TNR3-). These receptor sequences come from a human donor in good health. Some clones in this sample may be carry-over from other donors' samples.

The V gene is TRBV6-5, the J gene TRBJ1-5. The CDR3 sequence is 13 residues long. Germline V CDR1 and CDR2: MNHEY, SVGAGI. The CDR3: CASSLSTSQPQHF.

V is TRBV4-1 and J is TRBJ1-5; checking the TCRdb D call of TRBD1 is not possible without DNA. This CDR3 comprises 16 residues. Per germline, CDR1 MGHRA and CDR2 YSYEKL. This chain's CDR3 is CASSQAKGASNQPQHF.

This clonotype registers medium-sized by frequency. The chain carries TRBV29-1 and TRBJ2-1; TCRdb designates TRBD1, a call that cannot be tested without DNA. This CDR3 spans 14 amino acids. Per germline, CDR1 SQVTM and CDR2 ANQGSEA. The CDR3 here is CSVEDVRGLNEQFF.

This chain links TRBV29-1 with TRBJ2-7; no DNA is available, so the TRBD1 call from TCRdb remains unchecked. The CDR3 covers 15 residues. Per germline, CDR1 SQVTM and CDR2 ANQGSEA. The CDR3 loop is CSVDSGQGSSYEQYF.

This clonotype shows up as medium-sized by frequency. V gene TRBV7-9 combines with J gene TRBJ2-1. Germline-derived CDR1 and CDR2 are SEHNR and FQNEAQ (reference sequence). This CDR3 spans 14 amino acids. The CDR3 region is CASSLAGPYNEQFF.

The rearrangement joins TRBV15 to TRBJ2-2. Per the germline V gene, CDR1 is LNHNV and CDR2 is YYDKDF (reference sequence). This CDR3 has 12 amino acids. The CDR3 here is CATSTSTGELFF.

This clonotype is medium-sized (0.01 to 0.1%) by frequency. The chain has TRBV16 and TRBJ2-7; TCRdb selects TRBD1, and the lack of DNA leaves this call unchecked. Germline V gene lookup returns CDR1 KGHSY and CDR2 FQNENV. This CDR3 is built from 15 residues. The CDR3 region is CASSQSKGATYEQYF.

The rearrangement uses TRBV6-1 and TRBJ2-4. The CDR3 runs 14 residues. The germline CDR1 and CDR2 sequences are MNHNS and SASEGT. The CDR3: CASSEALPKDIQYF.

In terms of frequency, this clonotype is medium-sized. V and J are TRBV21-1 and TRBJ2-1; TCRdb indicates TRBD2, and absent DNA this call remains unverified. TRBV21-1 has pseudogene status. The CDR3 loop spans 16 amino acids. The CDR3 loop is CASSTGLAISYNEQFF.

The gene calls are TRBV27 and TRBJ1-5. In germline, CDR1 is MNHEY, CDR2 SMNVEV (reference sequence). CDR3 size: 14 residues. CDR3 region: CASSFSGRNQPQHF.

This chain's CDR3 is CASHPGTSGIREQFF. This chain connects TRBV19 to TRBJ2-1; the D gene TCRdb calls, TRBD2, cannot be checked with no DNA. The germline V gene has CDR1 LNHDA and CDR2 SQIVND (reference sequence). This CDR3 contains 15 residues.

CDR3 amino acids: CASRDPAPGQGFPETQYF. The V call is TRBV3-1, the J call TRBJ2-5; with no DNA, the TCRdb D assignment of TRBD1 cannot be verified. Germline V gene sequence: CDR1 LGHDT, CDR2 YNNKEL (reference sequence). CDR3 length equals 18 residues.

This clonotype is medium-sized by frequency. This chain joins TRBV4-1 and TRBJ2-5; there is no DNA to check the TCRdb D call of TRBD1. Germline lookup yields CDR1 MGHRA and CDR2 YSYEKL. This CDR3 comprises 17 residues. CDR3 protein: CASSPGSGDGLQETQYF.

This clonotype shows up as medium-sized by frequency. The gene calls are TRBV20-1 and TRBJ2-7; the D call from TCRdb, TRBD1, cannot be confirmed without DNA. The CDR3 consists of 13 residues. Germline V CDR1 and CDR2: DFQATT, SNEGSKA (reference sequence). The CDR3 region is CSASARGHYEQYF.

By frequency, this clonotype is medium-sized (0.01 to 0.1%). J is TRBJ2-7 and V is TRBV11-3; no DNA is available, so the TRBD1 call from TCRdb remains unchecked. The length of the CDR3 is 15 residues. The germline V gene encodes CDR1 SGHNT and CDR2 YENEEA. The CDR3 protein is CASSPGTGSIYEQYF.

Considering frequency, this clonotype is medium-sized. The CDR3 here is CNLRTTYEQYF. The gene calls are TRBV29-1 and TRBJ2-7; the D call from TCRdb, TRBD2, cannot be confirmed without DNA. CDR1 SQVTM and CDR2 ANQGSEA come from the germline V gene. There are 11 residues in the CDR3.

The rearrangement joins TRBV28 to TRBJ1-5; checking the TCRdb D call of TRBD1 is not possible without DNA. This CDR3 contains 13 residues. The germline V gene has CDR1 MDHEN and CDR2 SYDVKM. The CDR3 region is CASSPGHNQPQHF.

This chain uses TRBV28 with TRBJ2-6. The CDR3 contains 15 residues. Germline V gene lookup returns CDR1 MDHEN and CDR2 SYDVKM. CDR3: CASSPLSSGANVLTF.

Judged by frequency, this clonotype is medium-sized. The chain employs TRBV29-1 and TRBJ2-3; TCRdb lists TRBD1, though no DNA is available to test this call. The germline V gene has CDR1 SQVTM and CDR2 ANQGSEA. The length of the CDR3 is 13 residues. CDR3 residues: CSVRDRVTDTQYF.

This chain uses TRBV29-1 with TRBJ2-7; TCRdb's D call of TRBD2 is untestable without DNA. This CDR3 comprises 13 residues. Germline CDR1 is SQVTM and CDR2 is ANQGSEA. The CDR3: CSVATSGKYEQYF.

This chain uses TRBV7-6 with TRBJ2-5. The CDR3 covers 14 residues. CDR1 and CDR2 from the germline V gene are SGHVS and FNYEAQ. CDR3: CASSPMVATETQYF.

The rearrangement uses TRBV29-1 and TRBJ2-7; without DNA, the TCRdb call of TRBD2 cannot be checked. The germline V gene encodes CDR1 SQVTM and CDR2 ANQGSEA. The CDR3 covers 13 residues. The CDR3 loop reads CSVEGTEGYEQYF.

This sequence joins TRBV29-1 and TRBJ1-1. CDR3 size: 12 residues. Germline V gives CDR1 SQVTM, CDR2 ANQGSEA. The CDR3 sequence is CSVEFLDTEAFF.